The 27 T cell receptor beta chains listed next were all sequenced from one sample in a study of regulatory T cells in long-lasting Graves disease. Time point specified: newly diagnosed GD, antithyroid drugs for less than 3 months. Extracted PBMC RNA gave rise to the TCR library. Assembly of TCR beta libraries relied on iRepertoire HTBI primers together with Arm-PCR of CDR3 regions. Using its own MiXCR run on the multiplex PCR reads, TCRdb lists one record per CDR3 protein. The sample holds 400,000 to 450,000 distinct CDR3 sequences; under 15% are singletons and the top ten take 16%. This sample also belongs to another study, concerning T cells in Graves' hyperthyroidism and ophthalmopathy.

This specimen consisted of peripheral blood mononuclear cells (PBMCs), obtained at new diagnosis, from a patient treated with antithyroid drugs. The receptor source for this set is a woman aged 25 to 39 with Graves disease.

Worth noting for this clonotype: The junction differs from germline at one of its ends, possibly a read error. V is TRBV19 and J is TRBJ2-3, with 13 nucleotides matching TRBD2. CDR1 and CDR2 from the germline V gene are LNHDA and SQIVND (reference sequence). The length of the CDR3 is 20 residues. The CDR3: CASSIGLAGAEAGKTDTQCF. CDR3 DNA: TGTGCCAGTAGTATCGGACTAGCGGGAGCCGAGGCCGGCAAAACAGATACGCAGTGTTTT.

The rearrangement joins TRBV4-2 to TRBJ2-1, with 8 positions matching TRBD1. The CDR3 extends over 14 amino acids. CDR1 LGHNA and CDR2 YNFKEQ come from the germline V gene. V shed 0 bases and J 8 bases; nucleotides not matched to a gene: 3. Here the CDR3 DNA reads TGTGCCAGCAGCCAAGAGACAGGGGAAGATGAGCAGTTCTTC. It translates to CASSQETGEDEQFF.

This clonotype was seen at least ten times. This sequence joins TRBV13 and TRBJ2-1, with a weak D call TRBD1 (5 bases). CDR1 and CDR2 (germline): PRHDT, FYEKMQ (reference sequence). The CDR3 loop spans 15 amino acids. Trimming cost V 5 bases and J 8 bases, with 19 bases left between them. The DNA for the CDR3 is TGTGCCAGCAGCACTCAAACACAGGAGCTCGATGAGCAGTTCTTC. Translated, it gives CASSTQTQELDEQFF.

This clonotype appeared many times. The V gene is TRBV12-3 or TRBV12-4, the J gene TRBJ2-1; 13 nucleotides align to TRBD2. The CDR3 length is 18 residues. V lost 6 bases to trimming and J lost 7 bases; unmatched junction nucleotides: 15. The CDR3: CASSPGTSGTVGGNEQFF. CDR3 coding DNA: TGTGCCAGCAGCCCCGGGACTAGCGGGACAGTAGGGGGTAATGAGCAGTTCTTC.

This clonotype was counted at least ten times. J is TRBJ2-7 and V is TRBV20-1; D might be TRBD2 (7 bases). The germline V and J ends were trimmed by 4 bases and 3 bases, with 13 bases remaining between them. Germline V gene lookup returns CDR1 DFQATT and CDR2 SNEGSKA (reference sequence). CDR3 length: 13 amino acids. CDR3 protein: CSAKGGDLYEQYF. The DNA for the CDR3 is TGCAGTGCTAAAGGGGGGGACCTCTACGAGCAGTACTTC.

This clonotype was picked up many times. The chain recombines TRBV30 with TRBJ1-4; D is undetermined. Trimming cost V 2 bases and J 8 bases, with 18 bases left between them. CDR1 GTSNPN and CDR2 SVGIG come from the germline V gene (reference sequence). There are 15 residues in the CDR3. CDR3 coding DNA: TGTGCCTGGAGTATTCCAGGCAGTTCGGCGGAAAAACTGTTTTTT. This codes for CAWSIPGSSAEKLFF.

This clonotype has more than one count but fewer than ten. The chain uses TRBV19 and TRBJ1-5; perhaps TRBD1 as D (5 bases). Deletions cut 3 bases from V and 2 bases from J, with 11 bases between. Per germline, CDR1 LNHDA and CDR2 SQIVND (reference sequence). The CDR3 spans 15 residues. The CDR3 region is CASSIVAGGNQPQHF. Written as DNA, the CDR3 is TGTGCCAGTAGTATCGTCGCGGGGGGCAATCAGCCCCAGCATTTT.

The chain couples TRBV28 to TRBJ2-2; 8 bases are a match to TRBD1. CDR3 length: 16 residues. V shed 5 bases and J 5 bases; nucleotides not matched to a gene: 10. The germline CDR1 and CDR2 sequences are MDHEN and SYDVKM. The CDR3 DNA reads TGTGCCAGCAGTCCGTGGACAGGGCCCCGGACCGGGGAGCTGTTTTTT. Translating gives CASSPWTGPRTGELFF.

This clonotype was recorded at least ten times. This chain connects TRBV12-5 to TRBJ2-3; 9 bases align to TRBD1. CDR3 length: 15 residues. Germline V gives CDR1 LGHNT, CDR2 FRNRAP. The junction had 5 bases not matched to a gene; V was cut back by 7 bases and J by 0 bases. DNA for the CDR3: TGTGCTAGTGCCCTCGGACAGGGGAGCACAGATACGCAGTATTTT. Its protein is CASALGQGSTDTQYF.

The chain uses TRBV25-1 and TRBJ2-2, with D unresolved. The germline gives CDR1 MGHDK, CDR2 SYGVNS. V was shortened by 6 bases and J by 5 bases, with 4 bases between the two germline ends. The CDR3 is made up of 11 amino acids. CDR3 loop: CASRETGELFF. The CDR3 DNA follows: TGTGCCAGCAGGGAAACCGGGGAGCTGTTTTTT.

This clonotype was seen at least ten times. The rearrangement joins TRBV6-9 to TRBJ2-7, with D unclear. Germline assignment: CDR1 MNHGY and CDR2 SVAAGI. The CDR3 runs to 14 residues. V shed 4 bases and J shed 1 base, with 11 bases lying between them. CDR3 bases: TGTGCCAGCAGTTTGCTGAGGAAGTCCTACGAGCAGTACTTC. It codes for CASSLLRKSYEQYF.

In this sample, this clonotype turned up a few times. The chain has TRBV20-1 and TRBJ2-1; TRBD2 agrees at 10 bases. The V and J ends lost 0 bases and 6 bases, in that order; junction bases with no gene match: 17. The CDR3 is 19 amino acids. In germline, CDR1 is DFQATT, CDR2 SNEGSKA (reference sequence). This CDR3 reads CSARDLAGVSPLGGNEQFF. DNA of the CDR3: TGCAGTGCTAGAGATCTAGCGGGAGTATCCCCATTAGGCGGCAATGAGCAGTTCTTC.

The table lists this clonotype with many counts. This chain joins TRBV6-2 or TRBV6-3 and TRBJ1-2; the D is unclear. The CDR3 is made up of 14 amino acids. The germline CDR1 and CDR2 sequences are MNHEY and SVGEGT. V was trimmed by 0 bases and J by 4 bases, leaving 9 bases between them. CDR3 residues: CASSYSSGFYGYTF. Written as DNA, the CDR3 is TGTGCCAGCAGTTACTCGTCGGGATTCTATGGCTACACCTTC.

About this clonotype itself: A read error may be the cause here, since a much bigger clone is one base away. This rearrangement joins TRBV30 to TRBJ2-3; weak D call: TRBD2 (6 bases). Gene TRBJ2-5 matches the end of the DNA better, so the J call may be wrong. CDR3 size: 15 residues. The germline gives CDR1 GTSNPN, CDR2 SVGIG (reference sequence). The CDR3 nucleotides read TGTGCCTGTCGCCTCTCAGGGCTAGCGACAGAGACCCAGTACTTC. The encoded protein is CACRLSGLATETQYF.

This clonotype came up many times. The chain employs TRBV20-1 and TRBJ2-1; 8 bases agree with TRBD2. Unmatched junction bases numbered 16, after V lost 6 bases and J lost 3 bases. The germline V gene has CDR1 DFQATT and CDR2 SNEGSKA (reference sequence). CDR3 length: 17 residues. This chain's CDR3 is CSAAVVQAGVVYNEQFF. The CDR3 nucleotides are TGCAGTGCCGCCGTTGTTCAAGCGGGAGTGGTCTACAATGAGCAGTTCTTC.

This clonotype was detected ten times or more. The chain is built from TRBV29-1 and TRBJ1-1, with TRBD1 as a possible D gene (5 bases). The CDR3 loop spans 11 amino acids. CDR1 and CDR2 (germline): SQVTM, ANQGSEA. Trimming took off 7 bases at V and 7 bases at J, with 13 bases between the two ends. The CDR3 nucleotides are TGCAGCGGCCAGGGCCCCAGTGAAGCTTTCTTT. This translates into CSGQGPSEAFF.

This clonotype was recorded at least ten times. The V call is TRBV4-1, the J call TRBJ2-7; 9 bases match TRBD1. The ends lost 0 bases at V and 2 bases at J; junction bases unmatched: 5. Germline CDR1 is MGHRA and CDR2 is YSYEKL. CDR3 size: 16 residues. The CDR3 region is CASSQDGGQGTYEQYF. In DNA form, the CDR3 reads TGCGCCAGCAGCCAAGATGGGGGACAGGGCACCTACGAGCAGTACTTC.

The table lists this clonotype with many counts. The chain joins TRBV28 to TRBJ1-2, with D perhaps matching TRBD1 (6 bases). Germline CDR1 reads MDHEN; CDR2 reads SYDVKM. Trimming cost V 7 bases and J 8 bases, with 26 bases left between them. There are 16 residues in the CDR3. The CDR3 nucleotides are TGTGCCAGCAACCCTTGGATTAAGACAGGACGGGAAGGCTACACCTTC. Translating gives CASNPWIKTGREGYTF.

This clonotype was detected ten times or more. The chain carries TRBV12-3 or TRBV12-4 and TRBJ2-1; D unclear. V lost 8 bases and J 4 bases, leaving 15 bases between the germline ends. The CDR3 is made up of 14 amino acids. The CDR3, as DNA: TGTGCCAGCGGAGCAGTTCCAGGATACAATGAGCAGTTCTTC. Amino acid sequence: CASGAVPGYNEQFF.

The rearrangement joins TRBV4-1 to TRBJ2-4, with TRBD1 as a possible D gene (6 bases). Trimming removed 3 bases from V and 8 bases from J, with 14 bases in between. Germline V gene lookup returns CDR1 MGHRA and CDR2 YSYEKL. This CDR3 has 14 amino acids. The CDR3 loop reads CASSQISGADIQYF. Here the CDR3 DNA reads TGCGCCAGCAGCCAGATTTCAGGGGCGGACATTCAGTACTTC.

CDR3 nucleotides: TGTGCGAGCCCTTTGGGAGCGGGAGGAAGGGATTTGCATGAGCAGTTCTTC. Amino acid sequence: CASPLGAGGRDLHEQFF. The rearrangement uses TRBV2 and TRBJ2-1, with TRBD2 matching 9 bases. The germline CDR1 and CDR2 sequences are SNHLY and FYNNEI. CDR3 length: 17 amino acids.

This clonotype was counted ten times or more. The rearrangement joins TRBV10-3 to TRBJ1-1; no clear D. With 0 bases removed from V and 8 bases from J, the gap between germline ends came to 7 bases. Germline CDR1 is ENHRY and CDR2 is SYGVKD. The CDR3 consists of 12 residues. CDR3 in DNA: TGTGCCATCAGTGAGTCGGAGGCGGAAGCTTTCTTT. Translation gives CAISESEAEAFF.

This chain connects TRBV19 to TRBJ1-1; 7 bases are shared with TRBD1. This CDR3 has 15 amino acids. V shed 6 bases and J 1 base; nucleotides not matched to a gene: 8. Germline CDR1 reads LNHDA; CDR2 reads SQIVND (reference sequence). CDR3 protein: CASRLTGEANTEAFF. CDR3 coding DNA: TGTGCCAGTAGGCTTACAGGGGAGGCGAACACTGAAGCTTTCTTT.

This clonotype was detected only a few times. The gene calls are TRBV19 and TRBJ2-7; possible D gene TRBD2, 6 bases. This CDR3 is 15 amino acids long. Germline lookup yields CDR1 LNHDA and CDR2 SQIVND (reference sequence). Trimming left V 6 bases short and J 2 bases short, with 17 bases between. The CDR3 protein is CASSVGTGVAYEQYF. The CDR3 coding sequence is TGTGCCAGTAGCGTCGGTACGGGAGTAGCCTACGAGCAGTACTTC. Full variable domain (missing parts from reference TRBV19 and TRBJ2-7): DGGITQSPKYLFRKEGQNVTLSCEQNLNHDAMYWYRQDPGQGLRLIYYSQIVNDFQKGDIAEGYSVSREKKESFPLTVTSAQKNPTAFYLCASSVGTGVAYEQYFGPGTRLTVT.

V is TRBV7-8 and J is TRBJ1-4; no reliable D call. CDR1 and CDR2 from the germline V gene are SGHVS and FQNEAQ. The ends were cut back, 4 bases at V and 0 bases at J, with 6 bases in the middle. The CDR3 extends over 14 amino acids. The CDR3 DNA sequence: TGTGCCAGCAGCTCTCATGCAACTAATGAAAAACTGTTTTTT. Protein sequence: CASSSHATNEKLFF.

The genes are TRBV27 and TRBJ2-1; 8 bases map to TRBD2. In germline, CDR1 is MNHEY, CDR2 SMNVEV (reference sequence). With 4 bases clipped from V and 0 bases from J, the junction kept 5 bases outside the gene matches. The CDR3 consists of 16 residues. CDR3 sequence (DNA): TGTGCCAGCAGTTCAATAAGCGGGAGCTCCTACAATGAGCAGTTCTTC. This gives the protein CASSSISGSSYNEQFF.

In its sample, this clonotype was seen a few times. This sequence joins TRBV20-1 and TRBJ2-5; D possibly corresponds to TRBD2 (6 bases). Trimming pared 6 bases from V and 7 bases from J, leaving 18 bases between. Germline V lookup: CDR1 DFQATT, CDR2 SNEGSKA (reference sequence). CDR3 length: 13 residues. For the CDR3, the DNA is TGCAGTGCAATGGGACTCCCCGAGGGGACCCAGTACTTC. Its translation: CSAMGLPEGTQYF.